This passage covers 29 T cell receptor beta chains from one sample sequenced in a study of radiation and T cells in renal cell carcinoma. The protocol was immunoSEQ multiplex PCR, while the TCRdb copy is restricted to in-frame clones and leaves out a portion. The sample has over 120,000 clones; 86% are singletons. Time point described: blood 4 weeks post-SBRT, at nephrectomy. The treatment was: 15 Gy SBRT to primary tumor, nephrectomy 4 weeks later. Sequenced material: blood, taken from a patient whose treatment included radiotherapy and nephrectomy. The receptors originated from a woman aged 45-60 years with renal cell carcinoma.

The chain recombines TRBV7-9 with TRBJ1-1; 7 nucleotides match TRBD1. J gave up 7 bases and V 3 bases, and 5 bases lay outside the gene matches. In germline, CDR1 is SEHNR, CDR2 FQNEAQ (reference sequence). This CDR3 spans 13 amino acids. CDR3 residues: CASSFGTVIEAFF. In DNA form, the CDR3 reads TGTGCCAGCAGCTTCGGGACAGTGATTGAAGCTTTCTTT.

The chain employs TRBV21-1 and TRBJ2-4. TRBV21-1 is given as a pseudogene. The CDR3 has 18 amino acids. The CDR3 nucleotides read TGTGCCAGCAGCAAAGCTGGTGGACCAAAGGGAGCCAAAAACATTCAGTACTTC. Translated, it gives CASSKAGGPKGAKNIQYF.

J is TRBJ2-3 and V is TRBV5-4; the D gene is possibly TRBD2 (6 bases). Looked up from germline, CDR1 is SGHNT and CDR2 is YYREEE (reference sequence). The CDR3 runs 17 residues. V was trimmed by 0 bases and J by 0 bases, leaving 14 bases between them. Written as DNA, the CDR3 is TGTGCCAGCAGCTTGGACCCCCTAGCGACTAGCACAGATACGCAGTATTTT. Encoded protein: CASSLDPLATSTDTQYF.

The V call is TRBV10-3, the J call TRBJ1-1; 10 bases match TRBD1. Germline lookup yields CDR1 ENHRY and CDR2 SYGVKD. V lost 7 bases to trimming and J lost 4 bases; unmatched junction nucleotides: 12. The CDR3 is made up of 16 amino acids. DNA of the CDR3: TGTGCCATCAAAGCCCCGGGACAGGGGTCGCGCACTGAAGCTTTCTTT. Translating gives CAIKAPGQGSRTEAFF.

CDR3 DNA: TGCGCCAGCAGCTTGGCCGGGGGGGCCATGGATACGCAGTATTTT. Translated, it gives CASSLAGGAMDTQYF. This chain joins TRBV5-1 and TRBJ2-3; TRBD2 agrees at 8 bases. V was clipped by 0 bases and J by 6 bases; unmatched bases: 6. The CDR3 totals 15 residues. Germline-derived CDR1 and CDR2 are SGHRS and YFSETQ.

This chain connects TRBV5-1 to TRBJ1-2; D ambiguous. The germline V gene has CDR1 SGHRS and CDR2 YFSETQ. The CDR3 has 13 amino acids. V was shortened by 1 base and J by 8 bases, with 12 bases between the two germline ends. CDR3 bases: TGCGCCAGCAGCTTGCGCAGCTTTGAGGGCTACACCTTC. Amino acid sequence: CASSLRSFEGYTF.

This clone has just a few counts. CDR3: CASSATGLQETQYF. CDR3 coding DNA: TGTGCCAGCAGTGCAACAGGGCTACAAGAGACCCAGTACTTC. The chain is built from TRBV2 and TRBJ2-5; tentative D call: TRBD1 (6 bases). Germline V gives CDR1 SNHLY, CDR2 FYNNEI. The CDR3 contains 14 residues. Trimming shortened V by 4 bases and J by 2 bases, and 11 bases separated the two germline ends.

This rearrangement joins TRBV19 to TRBJ2-7, with D perhaps TRBD2 (6 bases). The CDR3 spans 14 residues. The germline V and J ends were trimmed by 3 bases and 1 base, with 10 bases remaining between them. CDR1 and CDR2 from the germline V gene are LNHDA and SQIVND (reference sequence). As DNA, the CDR3 is TGTGCCAGTAGTATCGCGGGAAAGTCCTACGAGCAGTACTTC. Translating gives CASSIAGKSYEQYF.

The chain joins TRBV5-1 to TRBJ2-3; 11 bases are a match to TRBD2. The V gene's germline CDR1 is SGHRS and CDR2 YFSETQ. The CDR3 is 17 amino acids. V lost 0 bases, J lost 1 base, and 4 bases stayed unmatched. The CDR3 region has the DNA TGCGCCAGCAGCTTGGGGGGGACTAGCGGTGGCACAGATACGCAGTATTTT. Translated, it gives CASSLGGTSGGTDTQYF.

This clone was seen only once. A junction end diverges from the germline sequence, so it may reflect a read error. J is TRBJ1-2 and V is TRBV30, with 7 bases matching TRBD1. Germline CDR1 reads GTSNPN; CDR2 reads SVGIG (reference sequence). The CDR3 consists of 15 residues. CDR3 DNA: TGTGCCTGGAGTGGGATCTCGACAGGGAACTATGGCCACACCTTC. This translates into CAWSGISTGNYGHTF. The whole variable domain, remainder taken from reference TRBV30 and TRBJ1-2, is SQTIHQWPATLVQPVGSPLSLECTVEGTSNPNLYWYRQAAGRGLQLLFYSVGIGQISSEVPQNLSASRPQDRQFILSSKKLLLSDSGFYLCAWSGISTGNYGHTFGSGTRLTVV.

The chain carries TRBV27 and TRBJ1-2; the D is unclear. The germline V gene encodes CDR1 MNHEY and CDR2 SMNVEV (reference sequence). V lost 3 bases, J lost 4 bases, and 9 bases lay in between. The CDR3 totals 13 residues. This CDR3 is CASSLGPFYGYTF. DNA of the CDR3: TGTGCCAGCAGTTTGGGTCCCTTCTATGGCTACACCTTC.

This clone was observed once. The chain uses TRBV5-1 and TRBJ2-2; 8 nucleotides align to TRBD1. Per germline, CDR1 SGHRS and CDR2 YFSETQ. V shed 0 bases and J 2 bases; nucleotides not matched to a gene: 3. The CDR3 is made up of 16 amino acids. The CDR3 spells CASSLGDRSNTGELFF. Written as DNA, the CDR3 is TGCGCCAGCAGCTTGGGGGACAGGAGTAACACCGGGGAGCTGTTTTTT.

The rearrangement links TRBV19 to TRBJ1-5; 7 nucleotides line up with TRBD1. Germline lookup yields CDR1 LNHDA and CDR2 SQIVND (reference sequence). Unmatched junction bases numbered 12, after V lost 7 bases and J lost 6 bases. CDR3 size: 15 residues. For the CDR3, the DNA is TGTGCCAGTAATATGGGACAGCTCTGGAGTCAGCCCCAGCATTTT. It codes for CASNMGQLWSQPQHF.

V gene TRBV27 combines with J gene TRBJ2-7, with 14 bases aligning to TRBD2. The length of the CDR3 is 20 residues. Trimming cost V 3 bases and J 0 bases; bases outside gene matches: 13. From germline, CDR1 is MNHEY and CDR2 SMNVEV (reference sequence). The CDR3 bases are TGTGCCAGCAGTTTCCGCGGACTAGCGGGAGGCCTCCCTAGCTCCTACGAGCAGTACTTC. This encodes CASSFRGLAGGLPSSYEQYF.

The V gene is TRBV5-4, the J gene TRBJ1-1; D remains unclear. The CDR3 covers 14 residues. Germline V gene lookup returns CDR1 SGHNT and CDR2 YYREEE (reference sequence). The ends were cut back, 0 bases at V and 3 bases at J, with 9 bases in the middle. CDR3 in amino acids: CASSLDGWYTEAFF. In DNA, the CDR3 is TGTGCCAGCAGCTTGGACGGTTGGTACACTGAAGCTTTCTTT.

This clone has only one observation. The chain couples TRBV9 to TRBJ2-7; the match to TRBD1 covers 7 bases. Germline CDR1 reads SGDLS; CDR2 reads YYNGEE. This CDR3 comprises 15 residues. The V gene end was trimmed by 4 bases and the J gene end by 2 bases; junction bases not matched to a gene: 9. The CDR3 is CASSTGQAATYEQYF. The CDR3 DNA follows: TGTGCCAGCAGCACCGGACAGGCGGCCACCTACGAGCAGTACTTC.

V gene TRBV28 combines with J gene TRBJ2-7; 9 bases fit TRBD1. J gave up 4 bases and V 2 bases, and 6 bases lay outside the gene matches. The germline CDR1 and CDR2 sequences are MDHEN and SYDVKM. The CDR3 sequence is 15 residues long. CDR3 nucleotide sequence: TGTGCCAGCAGTTTAATTCACAGGGGGCGGTACGAGCAGTACTTC. Translating it yields CASSLIHRGRYEQYF.

The chain uses TRBV15 and TRBJ2-5; 13 bases match TRBD2. CDR1 and CDR2 from the germline V gene are LNHNV and YYDKDF (reference sequence). V lost 3 bases and J lost 2; bases outside the gene matches: 3. This CDR3 comprises 16 residues. CDR3 loop: CATSSGTSGIQETQYF. The CDR3 DNA is TGTGCCACCAGCAGTGGGACTAGCGGGATTCAAGAGACCCAGTACTTC.

The rearrangement uses TRBV7-8 and TRBJ1-1, with a possible D match to TRBD1 (5 bases). Per germline, CDR1 SGHVS and CDR2 FQNEAQ. With 5 bases removed from V and 4 bases from J, the gap between germline ends came to 20 bases. The CDR3 spans 16 residues. The CDR3 sequence is CASSRAPAGTSTEAFF. DNA of the CDR3: TGTGCCAGCAGCCGAGCCCCAGCGGGGACCAGCACTGAAGCTTTCTTT.

The genes are TRBV7-2 and TRBJ2-4; D remains unclear. Germline V gene sequence: CDR1 SGHTA, CDR2 FQGNSA. This CDR3 region has 15 residues. Trimming cost V 2 bases and J 0 bases, with 8 bases left between them. DNA of the CDR3: TGTGCCAGCAGCTTAATGGGTCAAGCCAAAAACATTCAGTACTTC. Translation gives CASSLMGQAKNIQYF.

This clone has just a few counts. The gene calls are TRBV10-3 and TRBJ1-1; D gene uncertain. V was shortened by 6 bases and J by 0 bases, with 8 bases between the two germline ends. Germline CDR1 ENHRY, CDR2 SYGVKD. The CDR3 has 13 amino acids. This chain's CDR3 is CAIRQSLNTEAFF. The DNA for the CDR3 is TGTGCCATCAGACAGAGCCTGAACACTGAAGCTTTCTTT.

J is TRBJ1-2 and V is TRBV9; no definite D call. The CDR3 runs 14 residues. Germline assignment: CDR1 SGDLS and CDR2 YYNGEE. Trimming left V 5 bases short and J 1 base short, with 12 bases between. CDR3 sequence (DNA): TGTGCCAGCAGTCCCCCAAGGGTTAACTATGGCTACACCTTC. Amino acid sequence: CASSPPRVNYGYTF.

The J gene is TRBJ2-7, the V gene TRBV28, with TRBD2 as a possible D gene (6 bases). The germline CDR1 and CDR2 sequences are MDHEN and SYDVKM. The CDR3 runs to 14 residues. Trimming left V 5 bases short and J 2 bases short, with 13 bases between. This CDR3 reads CASSPWRETYEQYF. CDR3 bases: TGTGCCAGCAGTCCCTGGCGGGAAACCTACGAGCAGTACTTC.

The V and J genes are TRBV10-2 and TRBJ2-7; D might be TRBD1 or TRBD2, each matching 6 bases. With 4 bases removed from V and 2 bases from J, the gap between germline ends came to 15 bases. CDR1 and CDR2 (germline): WSHSY, SAAADI. The length of the CDR3 is 15 residues. The CDR3, as DNA: TGCGCCAGCAGTGGTAAACTAGCAGGGGCCTACGAGCAGTACTTC. As protein: CASSGKLAGAYEQYF.

This chain joins TRBV28 and TRBJ2-6; D gene unclear. Trimming cost V 6 bases and J 2 bases, with 8 bases left between them. Germline CDR1 MDHEN, CDR2 SYDVKM. This CDR3 spans 14 amino acids. CDR3 region: CASRRLAGANVLTF. The CDR3 DNA reads as TGTGCCAGCAGAAGGTTAGCTGGGGCCAACGTCCTGACTTTC.

CDR3 coding DNA: TGTGCCAGCAGCGTAGGGACTAGCGGGAGGAAGGAGCAGTTCTTC. Translation gives CASSVGTSGRKEQFF. V gene TRBV9 combines with J gene TRBJ2-1; 14 bases line up with TRBD2. The V gene end was trimmed by 0 bases and the J gene end by 10 bases; junction bases not matched to a gene: 3. The CDR3 runs 15 residues. CDR1 is SGDLS, CDR2 YYNGEE, per germline.

The gene calls are TRBV25-1 and TRBJ2-7, with D maybe TRBD1 (6 bases). The CDR3 contains 14 residues. CDR1 is MGHDK and CDR2 is SYGVNS in the germline V gene. V gave up 4 bases and J gave up 1 base, with 11 bases separating them. CDR3 bases: TGTGCCAGCAGTGGGCTCGACAGGTCCTACGAGCAGTACTTC. It translates to CASSGLDRSYEQYF.

The V gene is TRBV9, the J gene TRBJ2-1; D possibly matches TRBD1 or TRBD2 (5 bases each). This CDR3 spans 17 amino acids. The germline V gene encodes CDR1 SGDLS and CDR2 YYNGEE. V was pared by 4 bases and J by 4 bases, with 21 bases between. CDR3 sequence (DNA): TGTGCCAGCAGCCCGCTGGGATGGGACGGATCATACAATGAGCAGTTCTTC. It is translated as CASSPLGWDGSYNEQFF. The complete variable domain, with remaining parts taken from reference TRBV9 and TRBJ2-1, reads DSGVTQTPKHLITATGQRVTLRCSPRSGDLSVYWYQQSLDQGLQFLIQYYNGEERAKGNILERFSAQQFPDLHSELNLSSLELGDSALYFCASSPLGWDGSYNEQFFGPGTRLTVL.

The V call is TRBV4-3, the J call TRBJ2-2; D tentatively reads TRBD1 or TRBD2 (5 bases each). This CDR3 has 14 amino acids. Per the germline V gene, CDR1 is LGHNA and CDR2 is YSLEER. With 0 bases removed from V and 6 bases from J, the gap between germline ends came to 8 bases. In DNA form, the CDR3 reads TGCGCCAGCAGCCAAGATAGAGGGGCCGGGGAGCTGTTTTTT. Protein: CASSQDRGAGELFF.